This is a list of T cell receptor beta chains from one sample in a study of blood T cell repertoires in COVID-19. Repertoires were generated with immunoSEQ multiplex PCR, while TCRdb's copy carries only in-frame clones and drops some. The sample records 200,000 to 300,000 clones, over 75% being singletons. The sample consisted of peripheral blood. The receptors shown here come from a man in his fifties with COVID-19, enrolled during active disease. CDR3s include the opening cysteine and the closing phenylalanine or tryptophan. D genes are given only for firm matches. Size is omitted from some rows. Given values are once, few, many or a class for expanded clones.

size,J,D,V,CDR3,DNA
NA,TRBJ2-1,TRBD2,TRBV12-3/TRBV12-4,CASKRGGNEQFF,TGTGCCAGCAAGAGGGGAGGGAATGAGCAGTTCTTC
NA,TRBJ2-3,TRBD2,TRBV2,CASKRSSGGADTQYF,TGTGCCAGCAAACGAAGTAGCGGGGGGGCTGATACGCAGTATTTT
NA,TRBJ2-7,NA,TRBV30,CAWRDRPGTQRVYEQYF,TGTGCCTGGAGGGACAGACCGGGGACCCAGCGCGTGTACGAGCAGTACTTC
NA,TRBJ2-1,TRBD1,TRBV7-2,CASSLRGQGGNEQFF,TGTGCCAGCAGCCTCAGGGGACAGGGTGGCAATGAGCAGTTCTTC
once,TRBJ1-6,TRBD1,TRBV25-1,CASSGLRDRGAYNSPLHF,TGTGCCAGCAGTGGACTTCGGGACAGGGGAGCCTATAATTCACCCCTCCACTTT
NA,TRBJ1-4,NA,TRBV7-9,CASSSSLGSGEKLFF,TGTGCCAGCAGCTCTTCCTTGGGGAGCGGTGAAAAACTGTTTTTT
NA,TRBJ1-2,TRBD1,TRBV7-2,CASSPLGGDRDYGYTF,TGTGCCAGCAGCCCTCTCGGAGGGGACAGGGACTATGGCTACACCTTC
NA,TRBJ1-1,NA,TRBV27,CASRRLTDREAFF,TGTGCCAGCCGGAGACTAACGGACAGAGAAGCTTTCTTT
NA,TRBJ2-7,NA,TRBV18,CASSLFDEQYF,TGTGCCAGCTCACTTTTCGACGAGCAGTACTTC
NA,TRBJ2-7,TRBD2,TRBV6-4,CASSEGSSGGFSSYEQYF,TGTGCCAGCAGTGAGGGGTCTAGCGGGGGGTTTAGCTCCTACGAGCAGTACTTC
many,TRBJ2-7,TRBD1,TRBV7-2,CASSLVYGTGTAYEQYF,TGTGCCAGCAGCTTAGTTTACGGAACAGGGACAGCCTACGAGCAGTACTTC
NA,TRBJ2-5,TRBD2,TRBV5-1,CASSLVSGLAGRYEETQYF,TGCGCCAGCAGCTTGGTTTCTGGGCTAGCGGGGAGATATGAAGAGACCCAGTACTTC
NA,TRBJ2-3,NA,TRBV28,CASSQHKDTQYF,TGTGCCAGCAGCCAACATAAGGATACGCAGTATTTT
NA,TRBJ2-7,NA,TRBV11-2,CASSSRSVRYEQYF,TGTGCCAGCAGCTCCAGGTCAGTTAGATACGAGCAGTACTTC
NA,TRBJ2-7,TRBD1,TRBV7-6,CASSRSGTGTYEQYF,TGTGCCAGCAGCCGCTCCGGGACAGGGACGTACGAGCAGTACTTC
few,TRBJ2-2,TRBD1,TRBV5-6,CASSWDRGITGELFF,TGTGCCAGCAGCTGGGACAGGGGGATCACCGGGGAGCTGTTTTTT
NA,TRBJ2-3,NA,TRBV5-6,CASSLILEADTQYF,TGTGCCAGCAGCCTGATATTGGAGGCAGATACGCAGTATTTT
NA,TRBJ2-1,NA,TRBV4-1,CASSQDGAAGYEQFF,TGCGCCAGCAGCCAAGATGGGGCAGCAGGTTATGAGCAGTTCTTC
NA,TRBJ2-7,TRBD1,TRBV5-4,CASSLKGQPSYEQYF,TGTGCCAGCAGCTTGAAGGGACAGCCCTCCTACGAGCAGTACTTC
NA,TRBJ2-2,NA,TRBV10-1,CASSATPLTGELFF,TGCGCCAGCAGCGCGACACCCCTGACCGGGGAGCTGTTTTTT
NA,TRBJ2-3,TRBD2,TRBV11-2,CASSLESPSGGPTDTQYF,TGTGCCAGCAGCTTAGAGAGCCCCAGCGGGGGGCCCACAGATACGCAGTATTTT
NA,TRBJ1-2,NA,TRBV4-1,CASSQDFAQGMGDGYTF,TGCGCCAGCAGCCAAGATTTCGCACAGGGAATGGGCGATGGCTACACCTTC
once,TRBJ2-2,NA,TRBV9,CASSQRRGLSTGELFF,TGTGCCAGCAGCCAAAGGCGGGGGCTTAGCACCGGGGAGCTGTTTTTT
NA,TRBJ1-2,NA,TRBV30,CAWSVSDRSSGYTF,TGTGCCTGGAGTGTAAGCGACAGATCTAGTGGCTACACCTTC
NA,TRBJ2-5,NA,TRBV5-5,CASSLSGLTETQYF,TGTGCCAGCAGCTTGTCAGGGTTGACGGAGACCCAGTACTTC
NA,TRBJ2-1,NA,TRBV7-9,CASSPTSSKTYNEQFF,TGTGCCAGCAGCCCTACATCTAGCAAAACATACAATGAGCAGTTCTTC
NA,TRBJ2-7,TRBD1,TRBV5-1,CASSRGQGANEQYF,TGCGCCAGCAGCAGGGGACAGGGGGCTAACGAGCAGTACTTC
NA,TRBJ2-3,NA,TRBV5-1,CASREGGGPSSTDTQYF,TGCGCCAGCAGAGAAGGGGGGGGCCCCTCTAGCACAGATACGCAGTATTTT
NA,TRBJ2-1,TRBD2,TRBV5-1,CASSPNLAGGYNEQFF,TGCGCCAGCAGCCCTAATCTAGCGGGGGGCTACAATGAGCAGTTCTTC
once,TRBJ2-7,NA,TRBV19,CASSITGTYGDEQYF,TGTGCCAGTAGTATAACAGGGACCTACGGGGACGAGCAGTACTTC
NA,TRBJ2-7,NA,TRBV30,CAWSPNDRFSYEQYF,TGTGCCTGGAGTCCAAACGACAGGTTTTCCTACGAGCAGTACTTC
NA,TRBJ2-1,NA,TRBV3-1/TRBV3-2,CASSQAVLAPEQFF,TGTGCCAGCAGCCAAGCAGTCCTGGCACCTGAGCAGTTCTTC
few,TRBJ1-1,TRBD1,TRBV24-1,CATSRTGVGGTEAFF,TGTGCCACCAGCCGTACAGGGGTTGGGGGCACTGAAGCTTTCTTT
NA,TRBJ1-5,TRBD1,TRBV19,CASSWTGGFSNQPQHF,TGTGCCAGTAGTTGGACAGGGGGCTTTAGCAATCAGCCCCAGCATTTT
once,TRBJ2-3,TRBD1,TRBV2,CASGRDRDADTQYF,TGTGCCAGCGGCCGGGACAGGGACGCGGATACGCAGTATTTT
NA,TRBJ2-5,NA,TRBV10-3,CAISGGEQETQYF,TGTGCCATCAGTGGCGGGGAGCAAGAGACCCAGTACTTC
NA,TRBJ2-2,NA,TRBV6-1,CASSDWRHTGELFF,TGTGCCAGCAGTGATTGGAGGCACACCGGGGAGCTGTTTTTT
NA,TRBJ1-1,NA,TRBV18,CASSPPYGTEAFF,TGTGCCAGCTCACCACCGTACGGGACTGAAGCTTTCTTT
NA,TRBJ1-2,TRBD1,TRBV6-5,CASSFRQGSYGYTF,TGTGCCAGCAGCTTCCGACAGGGCAGCTATGGCTACACCTTC
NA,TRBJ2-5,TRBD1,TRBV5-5,CASSLGDRGLETQYF,TGTGCCAGCAGCTTGGGAGACAGGGGGCTGGAGACCCAGTACTTC
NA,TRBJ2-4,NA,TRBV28,CASSLSLAGRNIQYF,TGTGCCAGCAGTTTAAGTTTGGCAGGCCGGAACATTCAGTACTTC
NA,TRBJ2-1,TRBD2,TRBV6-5,CASTGTSGGKFF,TGTGCCAGCACCGGGACTAGCGGGGGCAAGTTCTTC
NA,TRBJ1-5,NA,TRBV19,CASSIVARGGNQPQHF,TGTGCCAGTAGTATAGTCGCCCGGGGGGGCAATCAGCCCCAGCATTTT
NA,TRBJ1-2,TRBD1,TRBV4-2,CASSQEGTGNYGYTF,TGTGCCAGCAGCCAAGAAGGGACAGGCAACTATGGCTACACCTTC
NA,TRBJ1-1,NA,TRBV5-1,CASSLETGNTEAFF,TGCGCCAGCAGCCTGGAGACAGGGAACACTGAAGCTTTCTTT
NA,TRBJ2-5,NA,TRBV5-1,CASSLGGIVDSLKETQYF,TGCGCCAGCAGCTTGGGAGGGATAGTAGACTCACTCAAGGAGACCCAGTACTTC
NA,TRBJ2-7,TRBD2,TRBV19,CASSTGGNGYEQYF,TGTGCCAGTAGTACCGGGGGGAACGGCTACGAGCAGTACTTC
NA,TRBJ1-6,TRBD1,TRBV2,CASSAEGAGSPLHF,TGTGCCAGCAGTGCCGAGGGGGCTGGCTCACCCCTCCACTTT
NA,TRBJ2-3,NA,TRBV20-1,CSASDGLWPLTDTQYF,TGCAGTGCTAGTGACGGGTTGTGGCCACTCACAGATACGCAGTATTTT
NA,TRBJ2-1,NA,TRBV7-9,CASSLDRVYNEQFF,TGTGCCAGCAGCTTGGACAGAGTCTACAATGAGCAGTTCTTC
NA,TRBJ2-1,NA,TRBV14,CASSLGPGREQFF,TGTGCCAGCAGCCTAGGCCCAGGGCGGGAGCAGTTCTTC
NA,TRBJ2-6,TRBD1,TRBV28,CASSPGTGPRRTANVLTF,TGTGCCAGCAGTCCCGGGACAGGGCCTAGGAGAACGGCCAACGTCCTGACTTTC
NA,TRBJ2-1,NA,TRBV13,CASSLGAGTSVYNEQFF,TGTGCCAGCAGCTTAGGGGCTGGGACTTCGGTTTACAATGAGCAGTTCTTC
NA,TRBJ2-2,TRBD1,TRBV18,CASSLTGGDTGELFF,TGTGCCAGCTCACTGACAGGGGGCGACACCGGGGAGCTGTTTTTT
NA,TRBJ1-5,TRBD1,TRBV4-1,CASSPSRGSNQPQHF,TGCGCCAGCAGCCCTTCCAGGGGGAGCAATCAGCCCCAGCATTTT
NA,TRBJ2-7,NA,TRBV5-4,CASSLAGEQYF,TGTGCCAGCAGCTTGGCAGGCGAGCAGTACTTC
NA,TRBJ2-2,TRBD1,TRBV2,CASRGTGGLTGELFF,TGTGCCAGCAGAGGGACAGGGGGCCTCACCGGGGAGCTGTTTTTT
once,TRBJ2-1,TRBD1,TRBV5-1,CASSLAGTGGNEQFF,TGCGCCAGCAGCTTGGCCGGGACAGGGGGCAATGAGCAGTTCTTC
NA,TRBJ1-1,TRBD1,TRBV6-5,CANGDRLYTEAFF,TGTGCCAACGGGGACAGATTGTACACTGAAGCTTTCTTT